This T cell receptor (beta chain) was recovered during a study of blood T cell repertoires in COVID-19. As for the study in general: Sites across the United States, Italy and Spain contributed samples from acute and convalescent COVID-19. Sample material is recorded as cDNA or gDNA derived from T cells, B-cell-depleted T cells, or PBMCs.

Per the original data handling: Amplifying reference gene primers gave estimates of nucleated cell counts. TCRdb's table, derived via immunoSEQ multiplex PCR, lists solely in-frame clones and lacks some. V and J calls and clone size follow that table, whereas D and trimming were derived from the DNA. The sample lists 55,000 to 70,000 clones; 88% were seen once. Per the germline V gene, CDR1 is SGHTA and CDR2 is FQGTGA. The CDR3 runs 15 residues. V lost 5 bases, J lost 6 bases, and 9 bases stayed unmatched. The rearrangement links TRBV7-3 to TRBJ2-3; 9 nucleotides match TRBD1. The specimen was peripheral blood. This clonotype was sampled from a woman in her forties or fifties with active or convalescent COVID-19. The CDR3 nucleotides read TGTGCCAGCAGCACAACCGGGACAGGGAGGGATACGCAGTATTTT. This gives the protein CASSTTGTGRDTQYF.